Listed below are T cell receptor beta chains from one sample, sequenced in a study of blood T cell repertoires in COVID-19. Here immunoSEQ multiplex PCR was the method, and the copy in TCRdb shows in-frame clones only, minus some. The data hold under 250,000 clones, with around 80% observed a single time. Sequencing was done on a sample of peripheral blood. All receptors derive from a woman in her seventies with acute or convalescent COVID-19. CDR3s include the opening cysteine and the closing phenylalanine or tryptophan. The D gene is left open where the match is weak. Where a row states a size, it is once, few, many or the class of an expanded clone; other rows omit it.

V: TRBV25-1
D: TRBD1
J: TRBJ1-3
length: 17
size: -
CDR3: CASSELTGLIAGNTIYF
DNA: TGTGCCAGCAGTGAATTGACAGGGCTAATCGCTGGAAACACCATATATTTT

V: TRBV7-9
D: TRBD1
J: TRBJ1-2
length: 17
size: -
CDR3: CASSLRTGGRRDYGYTF
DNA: TGTGCCAGCAGCTTGCGGACAGGGGGGAGGAGGGACTATGGCTACACCTTC

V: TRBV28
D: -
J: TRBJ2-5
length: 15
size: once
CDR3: CASSRLDPLQETQYF
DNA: TGTGCCAGCTCCCGACTAGATCCTTTACAAGAGACCCAGTACTTC

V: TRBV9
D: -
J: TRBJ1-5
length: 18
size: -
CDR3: CASSVVGGTGRYNQPQHF
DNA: TGTGCCAGCAGCGTAGTTGGGGGCACGGGACGGTACAATCAGCCCCAGCATTTT

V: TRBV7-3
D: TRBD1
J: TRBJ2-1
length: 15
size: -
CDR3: CASSLPGTGGNEQFF
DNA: TGTGCCAGCAGTCTTCCCGGGACAGGGGGCAATGAGCAGTTCTTC

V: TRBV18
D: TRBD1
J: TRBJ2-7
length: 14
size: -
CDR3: CASSLGQGRYEQYF
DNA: TGTGCCAGCTCATTGGGACAGGGAAGATACGAGCAGTACTTC

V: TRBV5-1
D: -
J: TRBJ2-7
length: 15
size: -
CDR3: CASSLAGRPEGEQYF
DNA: TGCGCCAGCAGCTTGGCGGGGAGGCCCGAGGGGGAGCAGTACTTC

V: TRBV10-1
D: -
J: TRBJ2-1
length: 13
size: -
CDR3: CASSGASTAEQFF
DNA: TGCGCCAGCAGTGGGGCTAGCACGGCTGAGCAGTTCTTC

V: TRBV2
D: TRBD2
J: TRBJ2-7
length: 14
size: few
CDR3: CASSEERESLEQYF
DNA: TGTGCCAGCAGTGAGGAGCGGGAGAGTCTCGAGCAGTACTTC

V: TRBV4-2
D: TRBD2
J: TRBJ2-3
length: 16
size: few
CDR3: CASSQGAGGSTDTQYF
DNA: TGTGCCAGCAGCCAAGGGGCGGGAGGGAGCACAGATACGCAGTATTTT

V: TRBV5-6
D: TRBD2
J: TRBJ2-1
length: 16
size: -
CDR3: CASSAAGTSIYNEQFF
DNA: TGTGCCAGCAGCGCGGCCGGGACTAGTATTTACAATGAGCAGTTCTTC

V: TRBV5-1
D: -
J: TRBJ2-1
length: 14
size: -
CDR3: CASSLVTANNEQFF
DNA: TGCGCCAGCAGCTTGGTAACAGCTAACAATGAGCAGTTCTTC

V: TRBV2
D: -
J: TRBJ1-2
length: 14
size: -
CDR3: CASSELRTGGGYTF
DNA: TGTGCCAGCAGTGAGTTGAGGACCGGGGGTGGCTACACCTTC

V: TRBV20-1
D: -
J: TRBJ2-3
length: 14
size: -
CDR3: CSASSPIPTDTQYF
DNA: TGCAGTGCTAGTAGCCCCATACCTACAGATACGCAGTATTTT

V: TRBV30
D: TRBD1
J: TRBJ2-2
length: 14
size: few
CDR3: CAGGQTPNTGELFF
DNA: TGTGCCGGGGGACAGACACCGAACACCGGGGAGCTGTTTTTT

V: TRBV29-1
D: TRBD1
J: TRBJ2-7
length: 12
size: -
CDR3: CSVLDRAYEQYF
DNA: TGCAGCGTTTTGGACAGGGCCTACGAGCAGTACTTC

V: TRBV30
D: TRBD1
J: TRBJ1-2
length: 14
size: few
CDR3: CAWSVQGAYYGYTF
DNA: TGTGCCTGGAGTGTACAGGGGGCTTACTATGGCTACACCTTC

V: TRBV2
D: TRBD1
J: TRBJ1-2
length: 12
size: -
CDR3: CASSESRGGYTF
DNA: TGTGCCAGCAGTGAATCCAGGGGGGGCTACACCTTC

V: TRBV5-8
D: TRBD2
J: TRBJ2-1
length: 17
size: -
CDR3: CASSWGLTSGPYNEQFF
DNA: TGTGCCAGCAGCTGGGGACTTACTAGCGGGCCCTACAATGAGCAGTTCTTC

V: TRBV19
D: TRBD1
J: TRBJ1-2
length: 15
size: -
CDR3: CASSPSRTGGYGYTF
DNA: TGTGCCAGTAGTCCCTCCAGGACAGGGGGCTATGGCTACACCTTC

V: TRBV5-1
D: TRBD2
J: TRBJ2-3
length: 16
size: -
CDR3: CASSTGTSGNRDTQYF
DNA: TGCGCCAGCAGCACCGGGACTAGCGGGAATCGAGATACGCAGTATTTT

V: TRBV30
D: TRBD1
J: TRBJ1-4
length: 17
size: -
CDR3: CAWGDRGASEANEKLFF
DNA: TGTGCCTGGGGGGACAGGGGGGCCTCCGAGGCTAATGAAAAACTGTTTTTT

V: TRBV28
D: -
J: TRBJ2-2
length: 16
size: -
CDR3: CASSSLRGSGTGELFF
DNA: TGTGCCAGCAGTTCTTTGCGAGGGTCGGGCACCGGGGAGCTGTTTTTT

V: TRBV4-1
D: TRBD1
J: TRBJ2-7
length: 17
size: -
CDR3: CASSQIGGDMVSYEQYF
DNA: TGCGCCAGCAGCCAAATAGGGGGCGACATGGTCTCCTACGAGCAGTACTTC

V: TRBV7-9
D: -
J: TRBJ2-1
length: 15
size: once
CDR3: CASSFHFGGSNEQFF
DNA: TGTGCCAGCAGCTTCCATTTCGGGGGTAGCAATGAGCAGTTCTTC

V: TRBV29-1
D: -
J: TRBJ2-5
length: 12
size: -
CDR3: CSARTAGETQYF
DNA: TGCAGCGCCCGGACGGCGGGGGAGACCCAGTACTTC

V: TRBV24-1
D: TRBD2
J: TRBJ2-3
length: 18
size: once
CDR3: CATSDLQPTGGGTDTQYF
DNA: TGTGCCACCAGTGATTTGCAACCTACGGGAGGGGGAACAGATACGCAGTATTTT

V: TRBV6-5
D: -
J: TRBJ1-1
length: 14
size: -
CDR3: CASSRSTRVTEAFF
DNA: TGTGCCAGCAGTCGGTCAACCCGGGTCACTGAAGCTTTCTTT

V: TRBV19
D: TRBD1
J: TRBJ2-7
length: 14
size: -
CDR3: CASSNENRGYEQYF
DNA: TGTGCCAGTAGTAACGAAAACAGGGGCTACGAGCAGTACTTC

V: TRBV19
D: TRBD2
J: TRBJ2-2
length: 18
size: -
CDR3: CASLPPGLAGASTGELFF
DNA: TGTGCCAGTCTACCCCCCGGACTAGCGGGGGCGAGCACCGGGGAGCTGTTTTTT

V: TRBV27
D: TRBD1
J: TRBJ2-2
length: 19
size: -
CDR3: CASSLSLAGGAFGVGELFF
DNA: TGTGCCAGCAGTTTATCGTTGGCAGGGGGCGCGTTCGGGGTCGGGGAGCTGTTTTTT